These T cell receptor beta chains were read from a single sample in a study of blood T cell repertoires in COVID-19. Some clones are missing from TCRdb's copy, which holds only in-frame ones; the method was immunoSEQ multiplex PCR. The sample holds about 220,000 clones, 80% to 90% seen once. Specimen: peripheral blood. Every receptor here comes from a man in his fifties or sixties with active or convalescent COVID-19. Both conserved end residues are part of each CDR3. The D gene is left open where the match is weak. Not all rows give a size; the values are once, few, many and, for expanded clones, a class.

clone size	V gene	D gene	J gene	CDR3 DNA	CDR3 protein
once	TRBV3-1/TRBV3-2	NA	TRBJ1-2	TGTGCCAGCAGCCACCCAGACAGATCCTATGGCTACACCTTC	CASSHPDRSYGYTF
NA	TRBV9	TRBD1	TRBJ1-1	TGTGCCAGCAGGACAGGGGCAGGGTTGAACACTGAAGCTTTCTTT	CASRTGAGLNTEAFF
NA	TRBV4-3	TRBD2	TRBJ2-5	TGCGCCAGCAGCCAAGACCCACTAGCGGGAGAGGGAGAGACCCAGTACTTC	CASSQDPLAGEGETQYF
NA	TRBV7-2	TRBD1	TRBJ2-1	TGTGCCAGCAGTCCTAGGGGGACAGGGATCTACAATGAGCAGTTCTTC	CASSPRGTGIYNEQFF
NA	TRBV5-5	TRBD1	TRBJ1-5	TGTGCCAGCAGCTTGGAAGGGGGCAGGCAGCCCCAGCATTTT	CASSLEGGRQPQHF
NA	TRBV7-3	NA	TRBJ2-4	TGTGCCAGCAGCTTAACCTTTCACAGTGGAATGGCGGGGCCGCTAAGATTAGCCAAAAACATTCAGTACTTC	CASSLTFHSGMAGPLRLAKNIQYF
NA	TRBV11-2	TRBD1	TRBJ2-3	TGTGCCAGCAGCCCCCCGGGACAGGGGACTGATACGCAGTATTTT	CASSPPGQGTDTQYF
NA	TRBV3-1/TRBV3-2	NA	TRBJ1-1	TGTGCCAGCAGCCAATTGGACACAGGGAGTGAAGCTTTCTTT	CASSQLDTGSEAFF
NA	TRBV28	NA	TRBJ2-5	TGTGCCAGCAAAGAGGGAGAGACCCAGTACTTC	CASKEGETQYF
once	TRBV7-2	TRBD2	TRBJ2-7	TGTGCCATCCTTCCTAGCGGGAGAGCATCCCACGAGCAGTACTTC	CAILPSGRASHEQYF
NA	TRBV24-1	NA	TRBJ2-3	TGTGCCACCAGTGATTTCCAGGGAACAGATACGCAGTATTTT	CATSDFQGTDTQYF
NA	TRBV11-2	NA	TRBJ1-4	TGTGCCAGCAGCTTGAAAGGGGAATTTAATGAAAAACTGTTTTTT	CASSLKGEFNEKLFF
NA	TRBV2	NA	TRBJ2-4	TGTGCCAGCAGCAAGGGACTGAGGACTCTAGCCAAAAACATTCAGTACTTC	CASSKGLRTLAKNIQYF
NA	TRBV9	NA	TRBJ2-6	TGTGCCAGCACCCAACAGGGATCCAACGTCCTGACTTTC	CASTQQGSNVLTF
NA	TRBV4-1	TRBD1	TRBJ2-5	TGCGCCAGCAGCCAAGATGACAGGGGGCTGGAGACCCAGTACTTC	CASSQDDRGLETQYF
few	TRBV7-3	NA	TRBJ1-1	TGTGCCAGCAGCCACCGGGAGAACACTGAAGCTTTCTTT	CASSHRENTEAFF
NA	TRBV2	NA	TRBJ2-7	TGTGCCAGCAGTCCGAGACTATTAGCCTACGAGCAGTACTTC	CASSPRLLAYEQYF
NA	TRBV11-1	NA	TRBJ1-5	TGTGCCAGCAGCCCAGCCGGGGGGTTGCCCCAGCATTTT	CASSPAGGLPQHF
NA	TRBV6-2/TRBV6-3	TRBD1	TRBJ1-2	TGTGCCAGCAGTCTGAATGGAGGGGGCGCCCATGGCTACACCTTC	CASSLNGGGAHGYTF
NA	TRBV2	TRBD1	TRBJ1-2	TGTGCCGAAGGACAGGGAGCTAACTATGGCTACACCTTC	CAEGQGANYGYTF
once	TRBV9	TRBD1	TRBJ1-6	TGTGCCAGCAGCGCATTACAGGGGGCGAGTTATAATTCACCCCTCCACTTT	CASSALQGASYNSPLHF
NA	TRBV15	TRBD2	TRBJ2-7	TGTGCCACCAGCAGACCAAGCGGGAGAGGCTACGAGCAGTACTTC	CATSRPSGRGYEQYF
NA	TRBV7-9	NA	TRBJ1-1	TGTGCCAGCAGCTCCGGGGAAGGGGAAGCTTTCTTT	CASSSGEGEAFF
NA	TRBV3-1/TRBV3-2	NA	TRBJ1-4	TGTGCCAGCAGCCAAGGGGGCCGCCCCGGGGAAAAACTGTTTTTT	CASSQGGRPGEKLFF
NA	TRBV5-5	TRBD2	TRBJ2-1	TGTGCCAGCAGCCCCCGAGCGGGATACAATGAGCAGTTCTTC	CASSPRAGYNEQFF